The text below deals with one T cell receptor beta chain. Its antigen remains unidentified. It has no much larger one-base neighbor in the sample; base qualities were not kept. Sample treatment or condition, as interpreted from the label and publication: around 19 received Ad26.COV2.S at low or high dose, single or two shots; 5 received placebo; per-sample allocation not given. Repertoires of vaccine and placebo recipients were sequenced from samples collected on day 63 after the first injection. In Cohort 1b, roughly 25 adults aged 18-55 years were enrolled at a single site in Boston, USA, between 29 July and 7 August 2020. Ad26.COV2.S was a replication-incompetent adenovirus type 26 vector expressing a prefusion-stabilized SARS-CoV-2 spike protein from the original Wuhan strain. These data come from a study of Ad26.COV2.S vaccination and SARS-CoV-2 variants (dated by TCRdb to the early 2020s). Regarding the complete study: Donors in the vaccine arm were drawn from COV1001, a multicentre, randomized, double-blind, placebo-controlled phase I-IIa trial testing Ad26.COV2.S in healthy adults. Dosing of Ad26.COV2.S was intramuscular, at either 5x10^10 or 1x10^11 viral particles, delivered as one shot or as two shots spaced 56 days apart. TCRbeta repertoire sequencing served as the tool for gauging how specific and how broad the SARS-CoV-2-reactive T cell receptors were following Ad26.COV2.S vaccination. The TCR-sequenced set comprised approximately 32 samples: roughly 19 Ad26.COV2.S vaccine recipients, 5 placebo recipients and 8 SARS-CoV-2 convalescent individuals. Participants in the trial were split at random into five groups of five each, receiving low-dose or high-dose Ad26.COV2.S once or twice, or else placebo on both occasions. Blinding of investigators to trial group allocation was maintained during experiments and outcome assessment. The paper as a whole reports these results and caveats: Substantial breadth of spike-specific CD8+ and CD4+ T cell responses was reported after vaccination. The authors noted that total T cell responses may have been underestimated by the TCR breadth and depth analyses. Spike-specific TCR breadth was higher in Ad26.COV2.S recipients than in placebo recipients (P = 0.0014). Comparing responses between vaccine doses or regimens was not something the study was powered to do. Non-spike TCR breadth was comparable between vaccine and placebo recipients, consistent with the vaccine containing only spike.

The immunoSEQ Assay was used to sequence TCRbeta CDR3 regions. After extraction, genomic DNA underwent amplification by bias-controlled multiplex PCR, followed by high-throughput sequencing. The original pipeline was this. To quantify the absolute abundance of each unique TCRbeta CDR3 region, sequences were collapsed and filtered. T cell fraction was estimated by normalizing TCRbeta template counts to usable DNA, with usable DNA measured through amplification of reference genes found in all nucleated cells. Repertoire TCRs were annotated as SARS-CoV-2-specific when V gene, CDR3 amino acid sequence and J gene were exactly matched to a known reactive TCR set. The reference SARS-CoV-2 TCR set came from MIRA and was filtered for enrichment in COVID-19-positive ImmuneCODE repertoires, removing public or cross-reactive TCRs. Using the MIRA antigens, annotated TCRs were further analysed by specific ORF or by position within an ORF. Breadth was defined as the number of annotated unique rearrangements divided by the total number of unique productive rearrangements, and depth was defined as the summed frequency of the annotated unique rearrangements. TCR breadth was compared between groups using two-sided Wilcoxon rank-sum tests. Drawn from immuneACCESS, this table holds only the in-frame rearrangements with V and J called that TCRdb kept. Clones are partly lost; checked studies trace under half to an unresolved V gene and leave the rest unexplained. V, J and clone size reflect that table, while D and trimming were determined from the DNA. The sample has about 680,000 clones on record, approximately 88% of them singletons. The ten largest clones take up about 1.5% of the sample.

CDR3 length: 16 amino acids, cysteine to phenylalanine. Just the 48-base CDR3 DNA is kept, in frame starting at base 1. The germline V gene supplies CDR1 SGDLS and CDR2 YYNGEE. V is cut back by 4 bases and J by 8 bases, with 6 bases in the junction unmatched. This clonotype was obtained from a person aged 18-65 years who received the Ad26.COV2.S COVID-19 vaccine or a placebo. In this chain, TRBV9 is recombined with TRBJ2-1; TRBD2 matches 16 bases in the middle. This specimen consisted of peripheral blood, obtained in a trial of Ad26.COV2.S vaccine versus placebo. The DNA reads as follows: TGTGCCAGCAGCATCGGGACTAGCGGGGGGGCCGATGAGCAGTTCTTC. Its protein product is CASSIGTSGGADEQFF.